This T cell receptor (beta chain) was retrieved from a study of shared clonotypes between healthy human individuals. Findings and limits, study-wide: Generation probabilities of non-shared clonotypes were lower (relative to those shared by all four donors). Richness estimates generally favored naive over memory subsets.

Naive CD45RA+ and memory CD45RA-negative subsets were split from CD4+ cells. Libraries were prepared by immunoSEQ multiplex PCR; TCRdb keeps only in-frame clonotypes and omits some of them. The sample has more than 400,000 clones, approximately 95% seen once. This CDR3 spans 14 amino acids. Germline V gene lookup returns CDR1 MDHEN and CDR2 SYDVKM. Trimming removed 6 bases from V and 10 bases from J; junction bases left unmatched: 13. Comment on this clone: What it binds is not known.

The receptor was derived from a woman in her twenties or thirties in good health. The sample comprised naive CD4+ T cells sorted from blood. Subset of the sample: CD45RA+ positively selected. The V and J genes are TRBV28 and TRBJ1-1, with TRBD1 matching 8 bases. CDR3 protein: CASSPPVGDRGAFF. The CDR3 DNA reads TGTGCCAGCAGCCCTCCGGTGGGAGACAGGGGAGCTTTCTTT.